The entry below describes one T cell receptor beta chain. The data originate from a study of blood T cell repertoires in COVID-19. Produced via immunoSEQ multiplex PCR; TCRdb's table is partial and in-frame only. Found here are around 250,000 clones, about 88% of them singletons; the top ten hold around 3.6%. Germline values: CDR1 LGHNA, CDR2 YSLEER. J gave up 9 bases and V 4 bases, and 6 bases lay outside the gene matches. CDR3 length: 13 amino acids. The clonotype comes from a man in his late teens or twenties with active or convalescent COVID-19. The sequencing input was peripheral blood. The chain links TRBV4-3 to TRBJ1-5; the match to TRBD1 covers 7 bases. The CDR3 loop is CASSLDPGGPQHF. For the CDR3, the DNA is TGCGCCAGCAGCCTAGATCCAGGGGGGCCCCAGCATTTT.